This entry lists 28 T cell receptor beta chains sequenced from one sample in a study of blood T cell repertoires in COVID-19. Libraries were prepared by immunoSEQ multiplex PCR; TCRdb keeps only in-frame clonotypes and omits some of them. The sample contains approximately 250,000 clones, around 83% of which appear only once. Sequencing was done on a sample of peripheral blood. These receptor sequences come from a woman in her thirties or forties who had recovered from COVID-19.

This chain uses TRBV7-8 with TRBJ2-2; 10 nucleotides agree with TRBD2. This CDR3 comprises 16 residues. Unmatched junction bases numbered 6, after V lost 3 bases and J lost 5 bases. From germline, CDR1 is SGHVS and CDR2 FQNEAQ. The DNA for the CDR3 is TGTGCCAGCAGCTTCCCAGCGGGGGGGCCGACCGGGGAGCTGTTTTTT. Translating gives CASSFPAGGPTGELFF.

V and J are TRBV27 and TRBJ2-7; TRBD2 aligns across 7 bases. Trimming took 5 bases from V and 2 from J; bases not matched to a gene: 6. CDR3 length equals 14 residues. CDR1 and CDR2 (germline): MNHEY, SMNVEV (reference sequence). CDR3 region: CASSRAGRTYEQYF. The CDR3 DNA reads TGTGCCAGCAGTCGAGCGGGGAGAACCTACGAGCAGTACTTC.

The V gene is TRBV28, the J gene TRBJ2-7; D perhaps matches TRBD1 (5 bases). Trimming shortened V by 5 bases and J by 8 bases, and 16 bases separated the two germline ends. This CDR3 has 13 amino acids. Germline V gene data show CDR1 as MDHEN and CDR2 as SYDVKM. CDR3 nucleotides: TGTGCCAGCAGTCTCCAAGGGGCTCTCAAGCAGTACTTC. This codes for CASSLQGALKQYF.

This CDR3 reads CASSLAPSGARQETQYF. The CDR3 nucleotides are TGCGCCAGCAGCTTGGCCCCTAGCGGGGCGAGGCAAGAGACCCAGTACTTC. The chain links TRBV5-1 to TRBJ2-5; TRBD2 aligns across 9 bases. Germline assignment: CDR1 SGHRS and CDR2 YFSETQ. This CDR3 region has 17 residues. With 0 bases clipped from V and 2 bases from J, the junction kept 8 bases outside the gene matches.

In its sample, this clone was seen a few times. This rearrangement joins TRBV7-2 to TRBJ1-5; D gene ambiguous. Germline V gene lookup returns CDR1 SGHTA and CDR2 FQGNSA. Trimming pared 5 bases from V and 5 bases from J, leaving 10 bases between. The CDR3 is 13 residues long. The DNA of the CDR3 is TGTGCCAGCAGCCGAAAGCCCGATCAGCCCCAGCATTTT. It encodes CASSRKPDQPQHF.

The CDR3 DNA sequence: TGCGCCAGCAGCTTCGCGGGGGAATGGACAGATACGCAGTATTTT. Its translation: CASSFAGEWTDTQYF. This chain joins TRBV5-1 and TRBJ2-3; 7 bases agree with TRBD2. J gave up 3 bases and V 2 bases, and 6 bases lay outside the gene matches. CDR3 size: 15 residues. Germline V CDR1 and CDR2: SGHRS, YFSETQ.

This chain connects TRBV19 to TRBJ1-1; possible D gene TRBD1, 5 bases. CDR1 and CDR2 (germline): LNHDA, SQIVND (reference sequence). CDR3 length equals 13 residues. The germline V and J ends were trimmed by 7 bases and 5 bases, with 14 bases remaining between them. The CDR3 DNA follows: TGTGCCAGTACCAGGGATCACCAAACTGAAGCTTTCTTT. It codes for CASTRDHQTEAFF.

DNA of the CDR3: TGTGCCTGGAGTACGGCGGCGGACGAGCAGTACTTC. This encodes CAWSTAADEQYF. The genes are TRBV30 and TRBJ2-7; D call uncertain. V was clipped by 2 bases and J by 5 bases, with 10 bases between them. The CDR3 runs 12 residues. CDR1 and CDR2 from the germline V gene are GTSNPN and SVGIG (reference sequence).

CDR3 amino acids: CASSNRDNNSPLHF. As DNA, the CDR3 is TGTGCCAGCAGCAATCGGGACAATAATTCACCCCTCCACTTT. V is TRBV3-1 (or the pseudogene TRBV3-2) and J is TRBJ1-6, with D perhaps matching TRBD1 (6 bases). Trimming stripped 5 bases from V and 5 bases from J, with 10 bases between. There are 14 residues in the CDR3. The V gene's germline CDR1 is LGHDT and CDR2 YNNKEL (reference sequence).

The rearrangement joins TRBV11-1 to TRBJ2-5, with D possibly being TRBD1 (6 bases). The length of the CDR3 is 15 residues. Germline V gene lookup returns CDR1 SGHAT and CDR2 FQDESV (reference sequence). Between the trimmed V and J ends, which lost 6 bases and 3 bases, there was a span of 17 bases. CDR3 in amino acids: CASSSRDILKETQYF. The CDR3 DNA reads TGTGCCAGCAGTTCCCGGGACATTCTTAAAGAGACCCAGTACTTC.

The rearrangement joins TRBV28 to TRBJ2-3, with 10 bases that match TRBD1. The CDR3 extends over 16 amino acids. V shed 2 bases, J shed 5 bases, and the junction held 7 bases outside the gene matches. Germline CDR1 and CDR2: MDHEN and SYDVKM. The CDR3 region has the DNA TGTGCCAGCAGTTTACCTAGGGACAGGGGTGAAGATACGCAGTATTTT. Its protein is CASSLPRDRGEDTQYF. Looking up the rest from reference TRBV28 and TRBJ2-3 gives the full variable domain: DVKVTQSSRYLVKRTGEKVFLECVQDMDHENMFWYRQDPGLGLRLIYFSYDVKMKEKGDIPEGYSVSREKKERFSLILESASTNQTSMYLCASSLPRDRGEDTQYFGPGTRLTVL.

V gene TRBV2 combines with J gene TRBJ2-3; D is undetermined. Per germline, CDR1 SNHLY and CDR2 FYNNEI. Trimming removed 3 bases at V and 2 bases at J, with 9 bases between. The CDR3 length is 14 residues. For the CDR3, the DNA is TGTGCCAGCAGTGAGGCAGTAAACACAGATACGCAGTATTTT. Amino acid sequence: CASSEAVNTDTQYF.

The J gene is TRBJ2-3, the V gene TRBV5-1; 16 nucleotides line up with TRBD2. The J segment lost 6 bases and the V segment lost 4 bases, leaving 17 bases of the junction unmatched. Germline CDR1 SGHRS, CDR2 YFSETQ. The CDR3 runs to 20 residues. The CDR3 is CASSPISGLAGGYDADTQYF. For the CDR3, the DNA is TGCGCCAGCAGCCCAATATCGGGACTAGCGGGGGGGTATGACGCCGATACGCAGTATTTT.

The chain recombines TRBV5-1 with TRBJ1-5; D is undetermined. This CDR3 region has 13 residues. CDR1 and CDR2 from the germline V gene are SGHRS and YFSETQ. Trimming left V 0 bases short and J 4 bases short, with 5 bases between. The CDR3 is CASSLGQNQPQHF. DNA of the CDR3: TGCGCCAGCAGCTTGGGTCAGAATCAGCCCCAGCATTTT.

This chain links TRBV4-2 with TRBJ1-2; the match to TRBD1 covers 8 bases. CDR3 size: 14 residues. Germline V gene sequence: CDR1 LGHNA, CDR2 YNFKEQ. V lost 1 base, J lost 6 bases, and 4 bases stayed unmatched. Here the CDR3 DNA reads TGTGCCAGCAGCCAAGTAGCGGACAGGGATGGCTACACCTTC. It translates to CASSQVADRDGYTF.

The V call is TRBV7-9, the J call TRBJ2-2, with TRBD1 as a possible D gene (5 bases). CDR3 size: 17 residues. Germline V lookup: CDR1 SEHNR, CDR2 FQNEAQ (reference sequence). The ends were cut back, 3 bases at V and 1 base at J, with 15 bases in the middle. In DNA, the CDR3 is TGTGCCAGCAGCTTCCTTCTAGACAGCTGGAACACCGGGGAGCTGTTTTTT. This encodes CASSFLLDSWNTGELFF.

V and J are TRBV7-2 and TRBJ2-2; 7 bases are shared with TRBD2. CDR3 length: 16 amino acids. In germline, CDR1 is SGHTA, CDR2 FQGNSA. With 0 bases clipped from V and 1 base from J, the junction kept 2 bases outside the gene matches. The CDR3 bases are TGTGCCAGCAGCTTAGCGGCTAGCGGGAACACCGGGGAGCTGTTTTTT. As protein: CASSLAASGNTGELFF.

This clone was counted once. The rearrangement uses TRBV27 and TRBJ2-3; 12 bases map to TRBD2. CDR1 and CDR2 from the germline V gene are MNHEY and SMNVEV (reference sequence). V lost 7 bases to trimming and J lost 0 bases; unmatched junction nucleotides: 5. The length of the CDR3 is 16 residues. CDR3 sequence: CASTLLAGGSTDTQYF. As DNA, the CDR3 is TGTGCCAGCACCTTACTAGCGGGGGGAAGCACAGATACGCAGTATTTT.

This clone was detected only once. The genes are TRBV19 and TRBJ2-3; 7 bases are a match to TRBD1. After removal of 6 bases from V and 3 bases from J, the junction contained 18 bases not matched to a gene. The germline V gene encodes CDR1 LNHDA and CDR2 SQIVND (reference sequence). CDR3 length equals 18 residues. CDR3 loop: CASRPKTPGQTKTDTQYF. CDR3 coding DNA: TGTGCCAGTAGGCCTAAGACCCCGGGACAGACGAAAACAGATACGCAGTATTTT.

The rearrangement uses TRBV19 and TRBJ1-1; TRBD1 matches at 8 bases. This CDR3 contains 15 residues. CDR1 is LNHDA, CDR2 SQIVND, per germline (reference sequence). The trim removed 4 bases at V and 7 bases at J, leaving 11 bases unmatched. This CDR3 reads CASSTSPGGVGEAFF. The CDR3 nucleotides read TGTGCCAGTAGTACCTCACCAGGGGGCGTTGGTGAAGCTTTCTTT.

The chain combines TRBV6-5 with TRBJ1-1; no clear D. V gave up 5 bases and J gave up 5 bases, with 15 bases separating them. The CDR3 consists of 14 residues. Per germline, CDR1 MNHEY and CDR2 SVGAGI. The CDR3 DNA sequence: TGTGCCAGCAGTCACAGACCGACTAGGACTGAAGCTTTCTTT. This encodes CASSHRPTRTEAFF.

For the CDR3, the DNA is TGTGCCAGCAGTACGGACACCGGGGAGCTGTTTTTT. Its translation: CASSTDTGELFF. The chain uses TRBV28 and TRBJ2-2; D is undetermined. V lost 5 bases to trimming and J lost 3 bases, with 4 bases between them. Per germline, CDR1 MDHEN and CDR2 SYDVKM. CDR3 length: 12 amino acids.

This chain links TRBV19 with TRBJ2-6; D remains unclear. There are 16 residues in the CDR3. Trimming shortened V by 3 bases and J by 1 base, and 10 bases separated the two germline ends. Germline V gives CDR1 LNHDA, CDR2 SQIVND (reference sequence). The CDR3 region is CASSILWASGANVLTF. Here the CDR3 DNA reads TGTGCCAGTAGTATTTTGTGGGCTTCTGGGGCCAACGTCCTGACTTTC.

The chain carries TRBV28 and TRBJ1-2; D is perhaps TRBD1 (6 bases). Germline V gives CDR1 MDHEN, CDR2 SYDVKM. V lost 7 bases, J lost 5 bases, and 17 bases lay in between. This CDR3 spans 14 amino acids. CDR3 region: CASITRRGGYGYTF. CDR3 coding DNA: TGTGCCAGCATTACTCGGCGAGGGGGTTATGGCTACACCTTC.

In this sample, this clone turned up once. The chain uses TRBV19 and TRBJ2-7, with 9 bases fitting TRBD1. The CDR3 consists of 14 residues. The trim removed 7 bases at V and 3 bases at J, leaving 7 bases unmatched. Germline V gene lookup returns CDR1 LNHDA and CDR2 SQIVND (reference sequence). This CDR3 is CASNPGQGVYEQYF. The CDR3 DNA reads TGTGCCAGTAATCCGGGACAGGGTGTCTACGAGCAGTACTTC.

A note on this clone: Other nucleotide sequences in the sample specify the same CDR3. In DNA, the CDR3 is TGTGCCAGCAGCCCCGGGACAGCTTCCAATCAGCCCCAGCATTTT. It codes for CASSPGTASNQPQHF. This chain uses TRBV9 with TRBJ1-5; 7 nucleotides align to TRBD1. CDR3 length: 15 residues. The junction had 7 bases not matched to a gene; V was cut back by 4 bases and J by 3 bases. Germline CDR1 is SGDLS and CDR2 is YYNGEE.

This chain uses TRBV6-5 with TRBJ2-2, with TRBD1 matching over 10 bases. The CDR3 contains 16 residues. With V trimmed by 0 bases and J by 8 bases, 6 bases remained unmatched. The germline V gene encodes CDR1 MNHEY and CDR2 SVGAGI. DNA of the CDR3: TGTGCCAGCAGTTACTCGTGGACAGGGGGTTTAGGGGAGCTGTTTTTT. Amino acids: CASSYSWTGGLGELFF.

The chain links TRBV3-1 (or the pseudogene TRBV3-2) to TRBJ1-5, with TRBD1 identical over 7 bases. V dropped 1 base and J dropped 1; count of bases not matched to a gene: 1. CDR1 and CDR2 from the germline V gene are LGHDT and YNNKEL (reference sequence). The CDR3 contains 15 residues. Written as DNA, the CDR3 is TGTGCCAGCAGCCAAGGACAGGGAAGCAATCAGCCCCAGCATTTT. This translates into CASSQGQGSNQPQHF.